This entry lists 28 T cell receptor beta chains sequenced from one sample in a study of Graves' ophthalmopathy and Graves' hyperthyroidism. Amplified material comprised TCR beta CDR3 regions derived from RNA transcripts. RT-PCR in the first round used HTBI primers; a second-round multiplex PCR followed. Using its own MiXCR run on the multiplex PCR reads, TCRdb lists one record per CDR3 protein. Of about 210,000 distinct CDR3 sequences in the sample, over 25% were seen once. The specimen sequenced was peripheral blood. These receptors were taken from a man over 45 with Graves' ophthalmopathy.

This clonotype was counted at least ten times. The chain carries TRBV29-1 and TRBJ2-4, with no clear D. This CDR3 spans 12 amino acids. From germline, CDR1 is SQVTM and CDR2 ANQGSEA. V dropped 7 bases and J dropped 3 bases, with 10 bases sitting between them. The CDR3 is CSGRGDKNIQYF. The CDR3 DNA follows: TGCAGCGGGAGAGGAGACAAAAACATTCAGTACTTC. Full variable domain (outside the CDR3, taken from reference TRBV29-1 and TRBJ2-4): SAVISQKPSRDICQRGTSLTIQCQVDSQVTMMFWYRQQPGQSLTLIATANQGSEATYESGFVIDKFPISRPNLTFSTLTVSNMSPEDSSIYLCSGRGDKNIQYFGAGTRLSVL.

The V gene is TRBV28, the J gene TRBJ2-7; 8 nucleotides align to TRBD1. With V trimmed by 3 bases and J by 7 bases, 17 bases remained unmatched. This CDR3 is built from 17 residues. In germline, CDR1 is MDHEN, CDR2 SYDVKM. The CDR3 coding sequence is TGTGCCAGCAGTTTCCACATCGGGACAGGTTCCTCAGGGGAGCAGTACTTC. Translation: CASSFHIGTGSSGEQYF.

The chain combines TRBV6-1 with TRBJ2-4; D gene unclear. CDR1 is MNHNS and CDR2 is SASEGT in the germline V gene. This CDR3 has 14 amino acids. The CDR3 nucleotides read TGTGCAAGCCAGTGGGGTCGAACCAAAAACATTCAGTACTTC. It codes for CASQWGRTKNIQYF.

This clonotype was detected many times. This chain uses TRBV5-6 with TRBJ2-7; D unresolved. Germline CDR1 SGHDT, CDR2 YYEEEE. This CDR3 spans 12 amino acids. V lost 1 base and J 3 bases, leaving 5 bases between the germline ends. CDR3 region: CASSLWGYEQYF. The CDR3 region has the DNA TGTGCCAGCAGCTTGTGGGGCTACGAGCAGTACTTC.

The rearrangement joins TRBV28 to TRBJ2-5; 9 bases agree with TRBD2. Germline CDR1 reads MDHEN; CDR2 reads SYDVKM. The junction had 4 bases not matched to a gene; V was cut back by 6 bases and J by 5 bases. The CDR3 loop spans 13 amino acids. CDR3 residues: CASSNSGSETQYF. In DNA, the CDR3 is TGTGCCAGCAGCAATAGCGGGAGTGAGACCCAGTACTTC.

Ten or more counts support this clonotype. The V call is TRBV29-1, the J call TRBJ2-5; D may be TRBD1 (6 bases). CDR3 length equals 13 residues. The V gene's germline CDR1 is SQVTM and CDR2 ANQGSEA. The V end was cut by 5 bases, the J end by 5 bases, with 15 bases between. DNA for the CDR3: TGCAGCGTTTCACAGGGCTTGAGGGAGACCCAGTACTTC. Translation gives CSVSQGLRETQYF. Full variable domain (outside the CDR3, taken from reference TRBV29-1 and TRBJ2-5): SAVISQKPSRDICQRGTSLTIQCQVDSQVTMMFWYRQQPGQSLTLIATANQGSEATYESGFVIDKFPISRPNLTFSTLTVSNMSPEDSSIYLCSVSQGLRETQYFGPGTRLLVL.

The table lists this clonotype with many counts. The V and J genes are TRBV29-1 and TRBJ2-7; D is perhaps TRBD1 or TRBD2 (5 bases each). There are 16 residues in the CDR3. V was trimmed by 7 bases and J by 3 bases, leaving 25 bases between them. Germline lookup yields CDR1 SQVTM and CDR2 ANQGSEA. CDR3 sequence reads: CSALPPGGDFNYEQYF. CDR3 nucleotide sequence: TGCAGCGCTTTACCCCCTGGGGGAGATTTTAACTACGAGCAGTACTTC.

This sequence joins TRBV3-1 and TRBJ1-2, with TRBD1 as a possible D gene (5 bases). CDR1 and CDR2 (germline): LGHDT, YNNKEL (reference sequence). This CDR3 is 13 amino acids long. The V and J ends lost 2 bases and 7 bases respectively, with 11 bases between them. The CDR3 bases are TGTGCCAGCAGCCAACGAGGGGATCGTGGCTACACCTTC. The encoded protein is CASSQRGDRGYTF.

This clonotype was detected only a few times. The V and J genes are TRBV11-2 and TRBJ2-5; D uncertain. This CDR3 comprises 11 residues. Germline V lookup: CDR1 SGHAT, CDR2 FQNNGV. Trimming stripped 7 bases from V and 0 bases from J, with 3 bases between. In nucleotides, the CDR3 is TGTGCCAGCACCAACCAAGAGACCCAGTACTTC. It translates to CASTNQETQYF.

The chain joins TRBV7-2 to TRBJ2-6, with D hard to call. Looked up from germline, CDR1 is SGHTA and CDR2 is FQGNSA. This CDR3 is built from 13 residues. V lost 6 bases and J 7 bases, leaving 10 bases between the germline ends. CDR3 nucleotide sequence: TGTGCCAGCAGGGCCCCAAGCGCCAACGTCCTGACTTTC. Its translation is CASRAPSANVLTF.

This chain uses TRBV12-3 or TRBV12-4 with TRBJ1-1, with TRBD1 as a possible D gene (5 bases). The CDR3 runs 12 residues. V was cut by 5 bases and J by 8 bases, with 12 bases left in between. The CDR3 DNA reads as TGTGCCAGCAGTACGAGACAGACCGAAGCTTTCTTT. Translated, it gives CASSTRQTEAFF.

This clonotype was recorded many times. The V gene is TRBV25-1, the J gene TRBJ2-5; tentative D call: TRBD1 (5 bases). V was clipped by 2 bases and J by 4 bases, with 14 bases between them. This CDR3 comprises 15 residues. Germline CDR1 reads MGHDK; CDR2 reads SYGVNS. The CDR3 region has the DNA TGTGCCAGCAGTGAAGGAGCAGGGTTAAGAGAGACCCAGTACTTC. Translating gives CASSEGAGLRETQYF.

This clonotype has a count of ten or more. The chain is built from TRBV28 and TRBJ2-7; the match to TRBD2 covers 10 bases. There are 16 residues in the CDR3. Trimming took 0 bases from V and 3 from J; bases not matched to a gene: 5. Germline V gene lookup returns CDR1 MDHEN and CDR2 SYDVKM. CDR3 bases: TGTGCCAGCAGTTTATGGGGGGCTAGCGGGGGCTACGAGCAGTACTTC. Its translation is CASSLWGASGGYEQYF.

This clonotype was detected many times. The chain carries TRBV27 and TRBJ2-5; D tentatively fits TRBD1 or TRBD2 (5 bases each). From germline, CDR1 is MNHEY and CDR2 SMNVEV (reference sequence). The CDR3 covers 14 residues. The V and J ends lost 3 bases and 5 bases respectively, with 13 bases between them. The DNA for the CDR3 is TGTGCCAGCAGTTTGAGGGCAGGGCTCGAGACCCAGTACTTC. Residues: CASSLRAGLETQYF.

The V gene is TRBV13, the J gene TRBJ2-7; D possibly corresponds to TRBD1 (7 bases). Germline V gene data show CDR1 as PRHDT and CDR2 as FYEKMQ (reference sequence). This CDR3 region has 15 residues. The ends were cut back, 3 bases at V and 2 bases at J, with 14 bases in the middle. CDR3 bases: TGTGCCAGCAGCTTGAGGGGGGACAGTCCCTACGAGCAGTACTTC. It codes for CASSLRGDSPYEQYF. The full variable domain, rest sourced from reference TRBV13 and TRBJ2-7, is AAGVIQSPRHLIKEKRETATLKCYPIPRHDTVYWYQQGPGQDPQFLISFYEKMQSDKGSIPDRFSAQQFSDYHSELNMSSLELGDSALYFCASSLRGDSPYEQYFGPGTRLTVT.

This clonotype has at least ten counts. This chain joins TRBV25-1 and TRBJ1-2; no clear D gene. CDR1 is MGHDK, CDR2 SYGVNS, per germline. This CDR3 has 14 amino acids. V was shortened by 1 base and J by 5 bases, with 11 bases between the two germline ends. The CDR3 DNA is TGTGCCAGCAGTGAATCCGGGAGAGGATATGGCTACACCTTC. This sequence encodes CASSESGRGYGYTF.

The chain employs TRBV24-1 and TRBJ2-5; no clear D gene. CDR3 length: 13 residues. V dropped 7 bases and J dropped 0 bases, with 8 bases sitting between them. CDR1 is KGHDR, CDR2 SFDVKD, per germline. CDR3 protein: CATSQANQETQYF. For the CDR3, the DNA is TGTGCCACCAGCCAGGCTAACCAAGAGACCCAGTACTTC.

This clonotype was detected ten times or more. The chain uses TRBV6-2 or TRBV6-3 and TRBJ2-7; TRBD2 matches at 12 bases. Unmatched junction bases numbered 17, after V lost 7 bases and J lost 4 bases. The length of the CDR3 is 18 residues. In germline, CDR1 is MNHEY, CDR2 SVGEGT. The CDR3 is CASTSRTAGTSGGYEQYF. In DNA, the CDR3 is TGTGCCAGCACCTCAAGGACGGCGGGCACTAGCGGGGGGTACGAGCAGTACTTC.

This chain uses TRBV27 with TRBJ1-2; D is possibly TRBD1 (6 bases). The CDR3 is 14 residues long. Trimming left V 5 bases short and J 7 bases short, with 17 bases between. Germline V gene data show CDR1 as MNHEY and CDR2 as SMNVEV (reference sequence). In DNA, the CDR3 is TGTGCCAGCAGTCCCGGACAGTTCCGAACTGGCTACACCTTC. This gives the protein CASSPGQFRTGYTF.

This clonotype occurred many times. The CDR3 reads CASSQVQGYEQYF. The DNA for the CDR3 is TGCGCCAGCAGCCAAGTCCAGGGTTACGAGCAGTACTTC. The chain combines TRBV4-1 with TRBJ2-7, with TRBD1 as a possible D gene (5 bases). Trimming left V 1 base short and J 4 bases short, with 8 bases between. The CDR3 has 13 amino acids. The germline V gene encodes CDR1 MGHRA and CDR2 YSYEKL.

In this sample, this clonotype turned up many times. For the CDR3, the DNA is TGTGCCAGCGGGGACAACTACGAGCAGTACTTC. It is translated as CASGDNYEQYF. The V and J genes are TRBV2 and TRBJ2-7; tentatively, D is TRBD1 (6 bases). V was trimmed by 8 bases and J by 3 bases, leaving 8 bases between them. Germline V gene sequence: CDR1 SNHLY, CDR2 FYNNEI. This CDR3 has 11 amino acids.

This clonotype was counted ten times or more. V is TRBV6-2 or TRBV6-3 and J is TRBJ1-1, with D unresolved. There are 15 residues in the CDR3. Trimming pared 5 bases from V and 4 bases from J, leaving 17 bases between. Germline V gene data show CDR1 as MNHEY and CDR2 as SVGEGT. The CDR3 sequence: CASSHPPGRGTEAFF. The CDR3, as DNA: TGTGCCAGCAGTCATCCTCCGGGCAGAGGCACTGAAGCTTTCTTT.

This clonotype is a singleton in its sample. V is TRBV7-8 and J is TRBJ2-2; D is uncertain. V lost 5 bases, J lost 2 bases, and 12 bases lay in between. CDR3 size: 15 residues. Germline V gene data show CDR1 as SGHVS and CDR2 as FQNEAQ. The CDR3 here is CASSTEYSNTGELFF. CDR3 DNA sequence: TGTGCCAGCAGCACCGAGTACAGCAACACCGGGGAGCTGTTTTTT.

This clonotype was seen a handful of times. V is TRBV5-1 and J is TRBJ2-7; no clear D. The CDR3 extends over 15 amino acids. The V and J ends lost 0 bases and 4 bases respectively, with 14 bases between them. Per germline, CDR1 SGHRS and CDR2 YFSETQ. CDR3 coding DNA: TGCGCCAGCAGCTTGGAGTACGGACCTAGATACGAGCAGTACTTC. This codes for CASSLEYGPRYEQYF.

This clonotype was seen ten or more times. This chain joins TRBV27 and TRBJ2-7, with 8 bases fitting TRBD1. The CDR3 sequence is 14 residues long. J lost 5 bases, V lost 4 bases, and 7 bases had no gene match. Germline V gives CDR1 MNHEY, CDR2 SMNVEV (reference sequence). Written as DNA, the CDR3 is TGTGCCAGCAGTTCCGAGGACAGGGCCCACGAGCAGTACTTC. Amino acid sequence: CASSSEDRAHEQYF.

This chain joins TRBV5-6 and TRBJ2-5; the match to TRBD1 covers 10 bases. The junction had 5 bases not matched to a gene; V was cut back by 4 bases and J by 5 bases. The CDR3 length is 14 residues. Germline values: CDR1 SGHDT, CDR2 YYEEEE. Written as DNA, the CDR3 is TGTGCCAGCAGCACCGACAGGGGGCAGGAGACCCAGTACTTC. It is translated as CASSTDRGQETQYF.

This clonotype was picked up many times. CDR3 in amino acids: CASRFLAGGYEQYF. CDR3 in DNA: TGTGCCAGCAGGTTCCTAGCGGGAGGTTACGAGCAGTACTTC. This chain uses TRBV2 with TRBJ2-7, with 11 bases fitting TRBD2. The V and J ends lost 6 bases and 4 bases, in that order; junction bases with no gene match: 5. From germline, CDR1 is SNHLY and CDR2 FYNNEI. The CDR3 length is 14 residues.

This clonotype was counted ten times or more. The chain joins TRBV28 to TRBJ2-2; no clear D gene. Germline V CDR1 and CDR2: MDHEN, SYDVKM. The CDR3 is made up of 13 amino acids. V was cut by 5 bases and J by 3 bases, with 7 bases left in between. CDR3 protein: CASSLGHTGELFF. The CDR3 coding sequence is TGTGCCAGCAGTCTAGGGCACACCGGGGAGCTGTTTTTT.